This T cell receptor beta chain was sequenced for a study of T cell changes during pregnancy in multiple sclerosis. The germline V gene encodes CDR1 SQVTM and CDR2 ANQGSEA. CDR3 size: 12 residues. V lost 4 bases to trimming and J lost 2 bases, with 8 bases between them. The table lists this clone with a few counts. Measured with immunoSEQ multiplex PCR; TCRdb has only the in-frame clones, and not every one. The table includes around 50,000 clones, around nine tenths detected once. The sequencing here drew on peripheral blood, taken in the first trimester of pregnancy. The V gene is TRBV29-1, the J gene TRBJ1-2; tentatively, D is TRBD1 (6 bases). The TCR comes from a female donor with multiple sclerosis, enrolled in a pregnancy study. CDR3 residues: CSVGTANYGYTF. The CDR3 nucleotides read TGCAGCGTTGGGACAGCGAACTATGGCTACACCTTC.